The 27 T cell receptor beta chains below come from one sample, sequenced in a study of cytomegalovirus exposure and HLA in healthy donors. In the PCR, 60 Vbeta and 13 Jbeta primers were used. Only in-frame clones appear in the TCRdb table, and some are missing; sequencing was by immunoSEQ multiplex PCR. Of approximately 110,000 clones listed, under 85% are singletons. The sequencing sample was made of PBMCs. All receptors derive from a woman between 40 and 55 years old in good health and CMV-seropositive.

The chain recombines TRBV2 with TRBJ2-1, with 10 bases aligning to TRBD2. This CDR3 contains 15 residues. Germline V gene sequence: CDR1 SNHLY, CDR2 FYNNEI. The J segment lost 4 bases and the V segment lost 5 bases, leaving 5 bases of the junction unmatched. The DNA for the CDR3 is TGTGCCAGCAGTATGTCAGCGGGAGGGTACAATGAGCAGTTCTTC. Translation: CASSMSAGGYNEQFF.

The chain couples TRBV9 to TRBJ2-7; D not certain. Germline loops: CDR1 SGDLS, CDR2 YYNGEE. Trimming removed 0 bases from V and 1 base from J, with 8 bases in between. The CDR3 extends over 14 amino acids. CDR3 sequence reads: CASSVGGQSYEQYF. In DNA, the CDR3 is TGTGCCAGCAGCGTAGGCGGCCAATCCTACGAGCAGTACTTC. Full variable domain (rest looked up from reference TRBV9 and TRBJ2-7): DSGVTQTPKHLITATGQRVTLRCSPRSGDLSVYWYQQSLDQGLQFLIQYYNGEERAKGNILERFSAQQFPDLHSELNLSSLELGDSALYFCASSVGGQSYEQYFGPGTRLTVT.

The chain recombines TRBV5-5 with TRBJ1-4, with 7 bases matching TRBD1. The J segment lost 4 bases and the V segment lost 3 bases, leaving 6 bases of the junction unmatched. Germline CDR1 SGHKS, CDR2 YYEKEE (reference sequence). The CDR3 runs to 15 residues. CDR3 amino acids: CASSSTGTVNEKLFF. In DNA, the CDR3 is TGTGCCAGCAGCTCCACCGGGACAGTTAATGAAAAACTGTTTTTT. Supplemented by reference TRBV5-5 and TRBJ1-4, the full variable domain reads DAGVTQSPTHLIKTRGQQVTLRCSPISGHKSVSWYQQVLGQGPQFIFQYYEKEERGRGNFPDRFSARQFPNYSSELNVNALLLGDSALYLCASSSTGTVNEKLFFGSGTQLSVL.

Only a few counts were recorded for this clone. The chain links TRBV18 to TRBJ2-1, with 12 bases identical to TRBD2. The CDR3 runs to 15 residues. Germline trimming cut 4 bases from V and 9 bases from J; bases unmatched to any gene: 7. Germline V gene lookup returns CDR1 KGHSH and CDR2 LQKENI. The CDR3 is CASSLSQGLAGEQFF. CDR3 sequence (DNA): TGTGCCAGCTCACTTTCCCAGGGACTAGCGGGTGAGCAGTTCTTC. Together with reference TRBV18 and TRBJ2-1, the CDR3 gives the full variable domain: NAGVMQNPRHLVRRRGQEARLRCSPMKGHSHVYWYRQLPEEGLKFMVYLQKENIIDESGMPKERFSAEFPKEGPSILRIQQVVRGDSAAYFCASSLSQGLAGEQFFGPGTRLTVL.

This clone occurred a few times. V and J are TRBV28 and TRBJ2-7; possibly TRBD1 for D (5 bases). Deletions cut 6 bases from V and 2 bases from J, with 14 bases between. The CDR3 consists of 14 residues. The germline gives CDR1 MDHEN, CDR2 SYDVKM. The CDR3 protein is CASSLPQGTYEQYF. Written as DNA, the CDR3 is TGTGCCAGCAGCCTCCCGCAGGGTACCTACGAGCAGTACTTC.

V and J are TRBV30 and TRBJ1-1; 8 bases match TRBD1. V shed 5 bases, J shed 2 bases, and the junction held 1 base outside the gene matches. Germline V gene sequence: CDR1 GTSNPN, CDR2 SVGIG (reference sequence). This CDR3 comprises 12 residues. The CDR3 DNA follows: TGTGCCTGGGGACAGGGAAACACTGAAGCTTTCTTT. It encodes CAWGQGNTEAFF.

The chain has TRBV27 and TRBJ2-7; D is uncertain. The V gene's germline CDR1 is MNHEY and CDR2 SMNVEV (reference sequence). The CDR3 is 13 residues long. Trimming stripped 4 bases from V and 3 bases from J, with 10 bases between. The CDR3 here is CASSYGQDYEQYF. As DNA, the CDR3 is TGTGCCAGCAGTTATGGGCAGGACTACGAGCAGTACTTC.

The genes are TRBV21-1 and TRBJ1-5. TRBV21-1 is assigned pseudogene status. This CDR3 region has 15 residues. The CDR3 region has the DNA TGTGCCAGCAGACCGCGGGGGTATAGCAATCAGCCCCAGCATTTT. Translating gives CASRPRGYSNQPQHF.

CDR3 protein: CALRGGGSGGGQFF. The CDR3 DNA reads as TGTGCCTTAAGGGGAGGGGGTAGCGGTGGGGGGCAGTTCTTC. The chain has TRBV2 and TRBJ2-1; possible D gene TRBD2, 7 bases. V was cut by 11 bases and J by 12 bases, with 26 bases left in between. The germline V gene encodes CDR1 SNHLY and CDR2 FYNNEI. CDR3 size: 14 residues.

The gene calls are TRBV7-8 and TRBJ2-1; TRBD2 matches 13 bases. The length of the CDR3 is 15 residues. The trim removed 8 bases at V and 4 bases at J, leaving 5 bases unmatched. Germline lookup yields CDR1 SGHVS and CDR2 FQNEAQ. The DNA for the CDR3 is TGTGCCAGCTCCCAACTAGCGGGAGGGTACAATGAGCAGTTCTTC. This encodes CASSQLAGGYNEQFF.

This clone showed up just once. V is TRBV6-6 and J is TRBJ1-4; unclear D gene. The CDR3 contains 14 residues. V dropped 5 bases and J dropped 8 bases, with 15 bases sitting between them. Per germline, CDR1 MNHNY and CDR2 SVGAGI (reference sequence). The CDR3 region has the DNA TGTGCCAGCAGTCCCTCCGGAAGGGAGGAAAAACTGTTTTTT. Protein product: CASSPSGREEKLFF.

The chain recombines TRBV10-3 with TRBJ2-7, with D maybe TRBD1 (5 bases). Germline V CDR1 and CDR2: ENHRY, SYGVKD. The CDR3 sequence is 13 residues long. Trimming cost V 2 bases and J 5 bases, with 10 bases left between them. In DNA, the CDR3 is TGTGCCATCAGTGAGGTCCAGGGCGACGAGCAGTACTTC. Protein: CAISEVQGDEQYF.

V usage is TRBV19 and J usage is TRBJ1-2, with TRBD1 identical over 8 bases. From germline, CDR1 is LNHDA and CDR2 SQIVND (reference sequence). Trimming cost V 8 bases and J 2 bases; bases outside gene matches: 4. The CDR3 is made up of 13 amino acids. The CDR3 is CASHRTGNYGYTF. CDR3 nucleotide sequence: TGTGCCAGTCACCGGACAGGGAACTATGGCTACACCTTC.

This clone showed up just a few times. V usage is TRBV7-3 and J usage is TRBJ2-7, with 7 bases aligning to TRBD2. The germline V gene has CDR1 SGHTA and CDR2 FQGTGA. The V segment lost 4 bases and the J segment 3 bases; nucleotides outside the gene matches: 12. This CDR3 comprises 16 residues. This CDR3 reads CASSSAGTTDFYEQYF. CDR3 sequence (DNA): TGTGCCAGCAGCTCCGCCGGGACTACTGATTTCTACGAGCAGTACTTC.

The genes are TRBV2 and TRBJ1-5, with no clear D. This CDR3 comprises 13 residues. V shed 7 bases and J shed 0 bases, with 7 bases lying between them. Germline-derived CDR1 and CDR2 are SNHLY and FYNNEI. The CDR3 spells CASTRSSNQPQHF. CDR3 bases: TGTGCCAGCACCAGGTCTAGCAATCAGCCCCAGCATTTT.

V gene TRBV2 combines with J gene TRBJ2-3; TRBD2 matches 9 bases. Germline CDR1 SNHLY, CDR2 FYNNEI. The CDR3 runs 17 residues. The V gene end was trimmed by 0 bases and the J gene end by 5 bases; junction bases not matched to a gene: 9. The CDR3 is CASSEARAGGGEDTQYF. In DNA form, the CDR3 reads TGTGCCAGCAGTGAAGCGCGGGCGGGAGGGGGAGAAGATACGCAGTATTTT.

The V and J genes are TRBV27 and TRBJ2-7, with D unclear. From germline, CDR1 is MNHEY and CDR2 SMNVEV (reference sequence). With 8 bases removed from V and 7 bases from J, the gap between germline ends came to 21 bases. CDR3 size: 14 residues. The CDR3 loop is CASSLTRGLGEQYF. In DNA form, the CDR3 reads TGTGCCAGCTCCCTCACCAGAGGATTAGGAGAGCAGTACTTC.

V usage is TRBV10-3 and J usage is TRBJ1-2; tentatively, D is TRBD1 (6 bases). V dropped 6 bases and J dropped 0 bases, with 14 bases sitting between them. The CDR3 sequence is 15 residues long. The germline gives CDR1 ENHRY, CDR2 SYGVKD. DNA of the CDR3: TGTGCCATCAGACCGGACAGCTCAACTAACTATGGCTACACCTTC. Its protein is CAIRPDSSTNYGYTF.

The genes are TRBV25-1 and TRBJ2-3; 10 positions match TRBD1. This CDR3 region has 15 residues. V dropped 3 bases and J dropped 5; count of bases not matched to a gene: 5. The V gene's germline CDR1 is MGHDK and CDR2 SYGVNS. CDR3 loop: CASSETGGREDTQYF. The CDR3 DNA reads as TGTGCCAGCAGTGAGACAGGGGGCAGGGAAGATACGCAGTATTTT.

V usage is TRBV2 and J usage is TRBJ2-7, with D perhaps TRBD1 (6 bases). The CDR3 runs 15 residues. Germline values: CDR1 SNHLY, CDR2 FYNNEI. Deletions cut 0 bases from V and 1 base from J, with 10 bases between. The chain's CDR3 is CASSEAGGRSYEQYF. CDR3 in DNA: TGTGCCAGCAGTGAAGCAGGGGGAAGATCCTACGAGCAGTACTTC.

Only one count was recorded for this clone. The gene calls are TRBV11-3 and TRBJ2-5; maybe TRBD2 (5 bases). The DNA matches TRBJ2-7 better at its end, which makes the J call doubtful. The length of the CDR3 is 14 residues. CDR1 and CDR2 from the germline V gene are SGHNT and YENEEA. The CDR3 nucleotides read TGTGCCAGCAGCTTATTTGGAGGCTCTGGCGAGCAGTACTTC. This sequence encodes CASSLFGGSGEQYF.

This chain connects TRBV7-3 to TRBJ1-1, with TRBD1 matching over 9 bases. The J segment lost 1 base and the V segment lost 5 bases, leaving 2 bases of the junction unmatched. Germline V gene lookup returns CDR1 SGHTA and CDR2 FQGTGA. The CDR3 covers 14 residues. CDR3 bases: TGTGCCAGCAGCCCGGGACAGGGGAACACTGAAGCTTTCTTT. Its translation: CASSPGQGNTEAFF. The full variable domain, rest sourced from reference TRBV7-3 and TRBJ1-1, is GAGVSQTPSNKVTEKGKYVELRCDPISGHTALYWYRQSLGQGPEFLIYFQGTGAADDSGLPNDRFFAVRPEGSVSTLKIQRTERGDSAVYLCASSPGQGNTEAFFGQGTRLTVV.

V usage is TRBV10-1 and J usage is TRBJ2-3, with D possibly being TRBD1 (6 bases). Trimming took 9 bases from V and 4 from J, leaving 14 bases between them. Germline V gene lookup returns CDR1 WNHNN and CDR2 SYGVQD (reference sequence). This CDR3 is 13 amino acids long. In nucleotides, the CDR3 is TGCGCCAGTTTGAAGGGGGTATCAGATACGCAGTATTTT. Amino acid sequence: CASLKGVSDTQYF.

The chain links TRBV20-1 to TRBJ2-7, with a possible D match to TRBD1 (7 bases). The V end lost 5 bases, the J end lost 6 bases, and 11 bases lay between the germline ends. Germline V lookup: CDR1 DFQATT, CDR2 SNEGSKA (reference sequence). The CDR3 contains 11 residues. The CDR3 nucleotides read TGCAGTGCTGACAGGGAGGTCGAGCAGTACTTC. This encodes CSADREVEQYF.

The chain combines TRBV28 with TRBJ2-1; weak D call: TRBD2 (6 bases). The CDR3 loop spans 13 amino acids. Trimming left V 5 bases short and J 4 bases short, with 9 bases between. Germline V gene data show CDR1 as MDHEN and CDR2 as SYDVKM. The CDR3 DNA is TGTGCCAGCAGTATGGGACTTTACAATGAGCAGTTCTTC. This encodes CASSMGLYNEQFF.

This clone was counted a single time. The chain recombines TRBV7-2 with TRBJ1-2, with no clear D. The CDR3 length is 11 residues. Germline CDR1 is SGHTA and CDR2 is FQGNSA. V was trimmed by 6 bases and J by 8 bases, leaving 10 bases between them. In nucleotides, the CDR3 is TGTGCCAGCAGACTTATTGAGGGCTACACCTTC. This codes for CASRLIEGYTF.

This chain links TRBV28 with TRBJ1-5; D might be TRBD1 (6 bases). This CDR3 is 17 amino acids long. Germline V gives CDR1 MDHEN, CDR2 SYDVKM. Between the trimmed V and J ends, which lost 5 bases and 3 bases, there was a span of 20 bases. The CDR3 nucleotides are TGTGCCAGCAGTCGGACGGGGACACAGACTTTCAATCAGCCCCAGCATTTT. The encoded protein is CASSRTGTQTFNQPQHF.